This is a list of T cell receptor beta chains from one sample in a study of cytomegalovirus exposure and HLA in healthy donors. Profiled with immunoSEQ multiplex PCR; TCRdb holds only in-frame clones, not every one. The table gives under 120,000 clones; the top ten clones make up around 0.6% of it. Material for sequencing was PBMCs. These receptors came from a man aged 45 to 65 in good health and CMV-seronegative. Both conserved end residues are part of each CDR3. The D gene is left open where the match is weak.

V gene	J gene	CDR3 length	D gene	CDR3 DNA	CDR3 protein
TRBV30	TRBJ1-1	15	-	TGTGCCTGGACTACGGGAGTGGGGCTGAACACTGAAGCTTTCTTT	CAWTTGVGLNTEAFF
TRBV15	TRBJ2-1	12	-	TGTGCCACCAGCAGAGGGCGGGTTGAGCAGTTCTTC	CATSRGRVEQFF
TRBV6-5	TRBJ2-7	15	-	TGTGCCAGCAGCCCCGCGGGCCATGGGGCCTACGAGCAGTACTTC	CASSPAGHGAYEQYF
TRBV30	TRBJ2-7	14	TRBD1	TGTGCCTGGGGGACCGGGACAGGGGCGAGAGAGCAGTACTTC	CAWGTGTGAREQYF
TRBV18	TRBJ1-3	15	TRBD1	TGTGCCAGCTCACCACAAGGACAGGGCCGAAACACCATATATTTT	CASSPQGQGRNTIYF
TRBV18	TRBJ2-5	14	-	TGTGCCAGCTCGCCCCGGCAAGACAGCGTGACCCAGTACTTC	CASSPRQDSVTQYF
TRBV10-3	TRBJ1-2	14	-	TGTGCCATGCATGCCGGGACTACAGGCTATGGCTACACCTTC	CAMHAGTTGYGYTF
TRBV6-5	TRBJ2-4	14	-	TGTGCCAGCAGGGGGGGTCTAGCCAAAAACATTCAGTACTTC	CASRGGLAKNIQYF
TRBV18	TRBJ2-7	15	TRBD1	TGTGCCAGCTCACCGACGACAGGGACATCGGGAGAGCAGTACTTC	CASSPTTGTSGEQYF
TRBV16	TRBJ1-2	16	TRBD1	TGTGCCAGCAGCCACTACCCGCGGGACAGGGCGGATGGCTACACCTTC	CASSHYPRDRADGYTF
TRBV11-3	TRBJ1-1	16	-	TGTGCCAGCAGCTACGATAGCGCCGGAATGAACACTGAAGCTTTCTTT	CASSYDSAGMNTEAFF
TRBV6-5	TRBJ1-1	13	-	TGTGCCAGCAGTCAGAGGGATAACACTGAAGCTTTCTTT	CASSQRDNTEAFF
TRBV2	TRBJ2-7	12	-	TGTGCCAGCAGTGAGCTCAGGCCCGAGCAGTACTTC	CASSELRPEQYF
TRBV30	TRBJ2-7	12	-	TGTGCCTGGAGTGTACTAGCCTACGAGCAGTACTTC	CAWSVLAYEQYF
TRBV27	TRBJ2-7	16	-	TGTGCCAGCAGTCCCTATAGGGCCGGGGGAGTCTACGAGCAGTACTTC	CASSPYRAGGVYEQYF
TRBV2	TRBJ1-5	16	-	TGTGCCAGCAGTGAACTGGGATTCAGGGGCGATCAGCCCCAGCATTTT	CASSELGFRGDQPQHF
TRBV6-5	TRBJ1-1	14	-	TGTGCCAGCATAAGGTCAGGGGACCCCCTAAGCGCTTTCTTT	CASIRSGDPLSAFF
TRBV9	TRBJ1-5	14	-	TGTGCCAGCAGCGTAGGGGAAGGGGCTCAGCCCCAGCATTTT	CASSVGEGAQPQHF
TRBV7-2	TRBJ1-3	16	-	TGTGCCAGCAGCTTAGAGACAGCCCGCTCTGGAAACACCATATATTTT	CASSLETARSGNTIYF
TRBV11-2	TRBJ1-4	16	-	TGTGCCAGCAGCCCCCGAGGCGTTGCAACTAATGAAAAACTGTTTTTT	CASSPRGVATNEKLFF
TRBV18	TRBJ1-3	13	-	TGTGCCAGCTCCCAAGAACAGGGCAACACCATATATTTT	CASSQEQGNTIYF
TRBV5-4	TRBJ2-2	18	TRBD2	TGTGCCAGCAGCTTGGCGTTACCAGCGGGAGGGTACACCGGGGAGCTGTTTTTT	CASSLALPAGGYTGELFF
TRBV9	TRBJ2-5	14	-	TGTGCCAGCAGCGTAGGTGGTGGAGTAGAGACCCAGTACTTC	CASSVGGGVETQYF
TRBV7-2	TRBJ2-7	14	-	TGTGCCAGCAGCTTAGAACAGGGCCCCTACGAGCAGTACTTC	CASSLEQGPYEQYF
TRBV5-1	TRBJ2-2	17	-	TGCGCCAGCAGCCTGTTCGGCAGGGAGGCGACCACCGGGGAGCTGTTTTTT	CASSLFGREATTGELFF
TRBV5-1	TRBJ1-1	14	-	TGCGCCAGCAGCTTGGGGGGCGCGAGCACTGAAGCTTTCTTT	CASSLGGASTEAFF
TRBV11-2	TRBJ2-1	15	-	TGTGCCAGCAGCTTCGGACAGGAGGGGTACAATGAGCAGTTCTTC	CASSFGQEGYNEQFF
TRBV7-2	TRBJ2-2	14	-	TGTGCCAGCAGCTCAGGGATTTACACCGGGGAGCTGTTTTTT	CASSSGIYTGELFF
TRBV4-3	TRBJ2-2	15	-	TGCGCCAGCAGCCACAAACAGGGAAACACCGGGGAGCTGTTTTTT	CASSHKQGNTGELFF
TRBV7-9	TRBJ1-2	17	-	TGTGCCAGCAGCTTAGTGAGGCTTCGGGGGTTGTCGGATGGCTACACCTTC	CASSLVRLRGLSDGYTF
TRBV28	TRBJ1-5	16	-	TGTGCCAGCAGTTTATTGAGGTTAGATAGCAATCAGCCCCAGCATTTT	CASSLLRLDSNQPQHF
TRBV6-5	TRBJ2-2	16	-	TGTGCCAGCAGTTACTCGATGGGCAGGCGTAGCGGGGAGCTGTTTTTT	CASSYSMGRRSGELFF
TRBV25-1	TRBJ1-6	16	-	TGTGCCAGCAGCTCGAAGGCGGCTGCGGCGGGGTCACCCCTCCACTTT	CASSSKAAAAGSPLHF
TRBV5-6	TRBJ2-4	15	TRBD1	TGTGCCAGCAGCTTGTTCAAGGGGGCATCAGACATTCAGTACTTC	CASSLFKGASDIQYF
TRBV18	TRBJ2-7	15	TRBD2	TGTGCCAGCTCCCATACTAGCGGGAACACCTACGAGCAGTACTTC	CASSHTSGNTYEQYF
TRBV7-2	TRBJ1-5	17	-	TGTGCCAGCAGCTTAGCGCCTACAGGTCTGAGCAATCAGCCCCAGCATTTT	CASSLAPTGLSNQPQHF
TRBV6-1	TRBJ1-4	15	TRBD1	TGTGCCAGCAGTGAAGGCGGGACAGGAGGCGAAAAACTGTTTTTT	CASSEGGTGGEKLFF